This T cell receptor (beta chain) is from a study of blood T cell repertoires in COVID-19. The CDR3 is 15 residues long. J lost 1 base, V lost 3 bases, and 3 bases had no gene match. CDR1 and CDR2 from the germline V gene are SEHNR and FQNEAQ (reference sequence). Assay: immunoSEQ multiplex PCR; the TCRdb copy retains only in-frame clones and omits some. This sample carries about 88,000 clones, 90% of them seen once, and the ten largest clones take about 1.8%. This clone was picked up one time. This sequence joins TRBV7-9 and TRBJ1-1, with 9 bases that match TRBD1. The origin of this receptor is a man aged 60-69 years with acute or convalescent COVID-19. What was sequenced was peripheral blood. Here the CDR3 DNA reads TGTGCCAGCAGCTTGGACAGGGGTACGAACACTGAAGCTTTCTTT. Amino acids: CASSLDRGTNTEAFF.